This entry lists 14 T cell receptor beta chains sequenced from one sample in a study of molecular identifiers for immune sequencing clone quantification. TCRdb passed the PCR reads through MiXCR, listing each CDR3 protein once. There are hundreds of thousands of distinct CDR3 sequences in the sample; about 23% occur only once, and roughly 0.7% lies in the top ten. The sequenced material came from naive CD8+ T cells from blood, with Jurkat cell RNA spiked in. Sample subset: FACS-sorted CD8+CD4-CCR7+CD45RA+ naive T cells. The origin of the receptors is a human donor in good health. Some libraries in this study had Jurkat cell RNA spiked in.

The table lists this clonotype with a few counts. The chain has TRBV4-3 and TRBJ2-7; maybe TRBD1 (6 bases). The CDR3 spans 14 residues. V lost 1 base and J 9 bases, leaving 16 bases between the germline ends. Germline CDR1 and CDR2: LGHNA and YSLEER. The DNA for the CDR3 is TGCGCCAGCAGCCAAGGTCAGGGGAAAAACGCGCAGTACTTC. This encodes CASSQGQGKNAQYF.

This clonotype was seen ten or more times. This chain joins TRBV30 and TRBJ2-7; unclear D gene. V gave up 0 bases and J gave up 6 bases, with 9 bases separating them. CDR1 GTSNPN and CDR2 SVGIG come from the germline V gene (reference sequence). The length of the CDR3 is 12 residues. DNA of the CDR3: TGTGCCTGGAGTGTACTTAGTGGCGAGCAGTACTTC. This sequence encodes CAWSVLSGEQYF.

This clonotype was seen at least ten times. The genes are TRBV4-1 and TRBJ2-5; D is unresolved. The ends were cut back, 1 base at V and 3 bases at J, with 9 bases in the middle. The germline CDR1 and CDR2 sequences are MGHRA and YSYEKL. The CDR3 runs to 14 residues. The CDR3 region has the DNA TGCGCCAGCAGCCAAGCCGGTGGGGAAGAGACCCAGTACTTC. Its protein product is CASSQAGGEETQYF.

This clonotype occurred a few times. The chain combines TRBV20-1 with TRBJ1-6; the match to TRBD1 covers 7 bases. CDR3 size: 15 residues. The V and J ends lost 5 bases and 4 bases, in that order; junction bases with no gene match: 8. Per the germline V gene, CDR1 is DFQATT and CDR2 is SNEGSKA (reference sequence). In DNA, the CDR3 is TGCAGTGCTTTTACCGGGACAGAATATAATTCACCCCTCCACTTT. This encodes CSAFTGTEYNSPLHF.

This rearrangement joins TRBV6-2 or TRBV6-3 to TRBJ1-5, with D tentatively TRBD1 (5 bases). The germline V and J ends were trimmed by 4 bases and 7 bases, with 14 bases remaining between them. The CDR3 runs to 14 residues. The germline V gene encodes CDR1 MNHEY and CDR2 SVGEGT. CDR3 DNA: TGTGCCAGCAGTTCGGACATGGAGGGCCAGCCCCAGCATTTT. It is translated as CASSSDMEGQPQHF.

A note on this clonotype: A read error may produce the germline difference seen at one junction end. CDR3 sequence (DNA): TGTGCCGGCAGCTGGTCTGGGGGAACAGATACGCAGTATTTT. Residues: CAGSWSGGTDTQYF. This chain uses TRBV7-6 with TRBJ2-3; D tentatively fits TRBD1 or TRBD2 (5 bases each). The CDR3 runs 14 residues. The germline V gene encodes CDR1 SGHVS and CDR2 FNYEAQ.

About this clonotype: Since a much larger clone is just one base distant, this may be a read error. The chain has TRBV7-6 and TRBJ1-1, with D unclear. The length of the CDR3 is 14 residues. Trimming pared 1 base from V and 6 bases from J, leaving 12 bases between. The germline CDR1 and CDR2 sequences are SGHVS and FNYEAQ. CDR3 coding DNA: TGTGCCAGCAGCTTAGATGGTGGTGGGGCTGAAGCTTTCTTT. Protein product: CASSLDGGGAEAFF.

This clonotype was counted many times. The chain carries TRBV7-9 and TRBJ2-7; D remains unclear. V shed 3 bases and J shed 0 bases, with 6 bases lying between them. The CDR3 is 13 amino acids. CDR1 and CDR2 from the germline V gene are SEHNR and FQNEAQ (reference sequence). Here the CDR3 reads CASSFPASYEQYF. CDR3 nucleotides: TGTGCCAGCAGCTTTCCGGCCTCCTACGAGCAGTACTTC.

The chain employs TRBV24-1 and TRBJ2-3; TRBD1 might be the D (5 bases). This CDR3 spans 16 amino acids. The germline CDR1 and CDR2 sequences are KGHDR and SFDVKD. With 0 bases removed from V and 4 bases from J, the gap between germline ends came to 13 bases. DNA of the CDR3: TGTGCCACCAGTGATTTGCGGGTAGGGGTCGCAGATACGCAGTATTTT. Translating it yields CATSDLRVGVADTQYF.

This clonotype was seen many times. The CDR3 reads CSVEHTGELFF. Here the CDR3 DNA reads TGCAGCGTTGAACACACCGGGGAGCTGTTTTTT. This chain uses TRBV29-1 with TRBJ2-2; no firm D call. Germline CDR1 and CDR2: SQVTM and ANQGSEA. V was trimmed by 2 bases and J by 3 bases, leaving 1 base between them. This CDR3 is built from 11 residues.

This clonotype was observed a few times. The rearrangement links TRBV28 to TRBJ2-3, with 9 bases that match TRBD2. CDR3 length: 18 amino acids. The V segment lost 2 bases and the J segment 2 bases; nucleotides outside the gene matches: 11. Germline CDR1 MDHEN, CDR2 SYDVKM. The CDR3 loop reads CASSLLFGTSSNTDTQYF. The DNA for the CDR3 is TGTGCCAGCAGTTTACTGTTTGGGACTAGCAGTAACACAGATACGCAGTATTTT.

The gene calls are TRBV4-3 and TRBJ2-7; TRBD1 aligns across 7 bases. The CDR3 sequence is 17 residues long. The V and J ends lost 3 bases and 3 bases, in that order; junction bases with no gene match: 14. Germline values: CDR1 LGHNA, CDR2 YSLEER. The DNA for the CDR3 is TGCGCCAGCAGCCACGGCTTTGCAGGGGGTTCGGGCTACGAGCAGTACTTC. This translates into CASSHGFAGGSGYEQYF.

Note on this clonotype: It may be a read error: a sequence one base away is much more abundant. This chain uses TRBV7-9 with TRBJ1-1, with D possibly being TRBD1 (6 bases). The CDR3 has 12 residues. Per the germline V gene, CDR1 is SEHNR and CDR2 is FQNEAQ (reference sequence). The CDR3 spells CASSHGQPEASF. The CDR3 DNA is TGTGCCAGCAGTCATGGACAGCCTGAAGCTTCCTTT. Variable domain in full (rest from reference TRBV7-9 and TRBJ1-1): DTGVSQNPRHKITKRGQNVTFRCDPISEHNRLYWYRQTLGQGPEFLTYFQNEAQLEKSRLLSDRFSAERPKGSFSTLEIQRTEQGDSAMYLCASSHGQPEASFGQGTRLTVV.

This clonotype was counted many times. V gene TRBV9 combines with J gene TRBJ2-3; D is possibly TRBD2 (5 bases). The CDR3 totals 15 residues. V lost 0 bases to trimming and J lost 1 base, with 9 bases between them. The germline V gene has CDR1 SGDLS and CDR2 YYNGEE. CDR3 residues: CASSVGGLRTDTQYF. The CDR3 nucleotides are TGTGCCAGCAGCGTAGGAGGACTTCGCACAGATACGCAGTATTTT.